A single sample is the source of the 15 T cell receptor beta chains below, sequenced in a study of patients and donors after allogeneic stem cell transplantation. TCRdb analysed the RT-PCR reads with MiXCR anew, one entry per CDR3 protein. The sample shows about 960,000 distinct CDR3 sequences, approximately 18% of them seen only once. Sequenced: blood, either unsorted or a sorted T cell fraction (not recorded which). The receptor set was obtained from a human donor who was either an allogeneic HSCT recipient or a stem cell or donor lymphocyte infusion donor (not recorded which). It is not recorded whose cells these are; they may come from a transplant donor.

This clonotype appeared a single time. One end of the junction does not line up with germline, which may come from a read error. The chain joins TRBV7-7 to TRBJ1-1; D gene uncertain. CDR3 length: 14 amino acids. The V gene's germline CDR1 is SSHAT and CDR2 FNYEAQ (reference sequence). As DNA, the CDR3 is TGTGCTAGCAGCCCCGGCGGGGAGAACACTGAAGCTTTCTTT. Its translation is CASSPGGENTEAFF.

The table lists this clonotype with a few counts. The CDR3 region has the DNA TGCAGTGCTAGAGATAGGAAAGCGGGAGATGAGCAGTTCTTC. This translates into CSARDRKAGDEQFF. The J gene is TRBJ2-1, the V gene TRBV20-1, with 8 bases lining up with TRBD2. J lost 8 bases, V lost 0 bases, and 6 bases had no gene match. Germline lookup yields CDR1 DFQATT and CDR2 SNEGSKA (reference sequence). The CDR3 is 14 residues long.

The chain couples TRBV5-1 to TRBJ1-2, with a tentative D call TRBD1 (5 bases). The germline V gene has CDR1 SGHRS and CDR2 YFSETQ. The CDR3 runs 13 residues. With 0 bases removed from V and 6 bases from J, the gap between germline ends came to 9 bases. CDR3 DNA sequence: TGCGCCAGCAGCTTGGCCGACAGCGATGGCTACACCTTC. It specifies CASSLADSDGYTF.

This chain's CDR3 is CSARGSHNGGTQYF. The CDR3 nucleotides read TGCAGTGCTAGAGGTAGCCACAATGGAGGGACCCAGTACTTC. The V and J genes are TRBV20-1 and TRBJ2-5, with a possible D match to TRBD2 (5 bases). This CDR3 comprises 14 residues. Trimming stripped 1 base from V and 7 bases from J, with 16 bases between. The germline gives CDR1 DFQATT, CDR2 SNEGSKA (reference sequence).

As to this clonotype: This may arise from a read error, as a much more abundant clone is one base away. CDR3 bases: TGTGCCAGCAGTCTAACAGTCCCTGGGGCCAACGTCCCGACTTTC. As protein: CASSLTVPGANVPTF. The rearrangement uses TRBV12-3 or TRBV12-4 and TRBJ2-6; weak D call: TRBD1 (5 bases). The CDR3 is 15 residues long.

The DNA for the CDR3 is TGCGCCAGCAGCCTCTCCATAGGGGATACGCAGTATTTT. It translates to CASSLSIGDTQYF. V gene TRBV5-1 combines with J gene TRBJ2-3; D not certain. The germline V gene has CDR1 SGHRS and CDR2 YFSETQ. The CDR3 contains 13 residues. The V end was cut by 4 bases, the J end by 6 bases, with 12 bases between.

This clonotype showed up many times. The CDR3 reads CASSLNGLAGAEDTQYF. CDR3 bases: TGTGCCAGCAGTTTAAATGGACTAGCGGGAGCTGAAGATACGCAGTATTTT. The rearrangement joins TRBV12-3 or TRBV12-4 to TRBJ2-3, with 13 bases aligning to TRBD2. CDR3 length equals 17 residues. V was clipped by 2 bases and J by 5 bases; unmatched bases: 7.

The gene calls are TRBV4-2 and TRBJ2-1; 10 nucleotides line up with TRBD1. The CDR3 loop spans 14 amino acids. CDR1 LGHNA and CDR2 YNFKEQ come from the germline V gene. The V gene end was trimmed by 6 bases and the J gene end by 10 bases; junction bases not matched to a gene: 9. The DNA of the CDR3 is TGTGCCAGCAGGCTTCGACAGGGGGCGTGGGAGCAGTTCTTC. It codes for CASRLRQGAWEQFF.

This clonotype was detected ten times or more. The CDR3 nucleotides read TGCAGTGCTATTGGACCGCTATTACCCTATGAGCAGTTCTTC. It yields the protein CSAIGPLLPYEQFF. The J gene is TRBJ2-1, the V gene TRBV20-1; D uncertain. The CDR3 runs to 14 residues. With 4 bases removed from V and 8 bases from J, the gap between germline ends came to 18 bases. Germline CDR1 reads DFQATT; CDR2 reads SNEGSKA (reference sequence).

The chain couples TRBV5-6 to TRBJ2-6; D is perhaps TRBD1 (7 bases). CDR1 SGHDT and CDR2 YYEEEE come from the germline V gene. The ends were cut back, 0 bases at V and 9 bases at J, with 13 bases in the middle. The CDR3 runs 15 residues. CDR3 protein: CASSLAGGGNNVLTF. The CDR3, as DNA: TGTGCCAGCAGCTTGGCCGGAGGGGGCAACAACGTCCTGACTTTC.

The V call is TRBV30, the J call TRBJ1-2, with TRBD1 matching 8 bases. The CDR3 sequence is 13 residues long. In germline, CDR1 is GTSNPN, CDR2 SVGIG (reference sequence). Trimming cost V 1 base and J 5 bases; bases outside gene matches: 3. In nucleotides, the CDR3 is TGTGCCTGGAGTGCCGGGACAGGATATGGCTACACCTTC. Translated: CAWSAGTGYGYTF. The full variable domain, in which reference TRBV30 and TRBJ1-2 provide the parts outside the CDR3, is SQTIHQWPATLVQPVGSPLSLECTVEGTSNPNLYWYRQAAGRGLQLLFYSVGIGQISSEVPQNLSASRPQDRQFILSSKKLLLSDSGFYLCAWSAGTGYGYTFGSGTRLTVV.

The CDR3: CASSESHRRSSYNEQFF. The CDR3 DNA follows: TGTGCCAGCAGTGAATCCCACAGAAGGAGCTCCTACAATGAGCAGTTCTTC. This chain links TRBV25-1 with TRBJ2-1; D is uncertain. The CDR3 consists of 17 residues. The V end lost 1 base, the J end lost 0 bases, and 13 bases lay between the germline ends. The germline V gene has CDR1 MGHDK and CDR2 SYGVNS.

This chain joins TRBV20-1 and TRBJ2-7, with D possibly being TRBD1 or TRBD2 (5 bases each). V dropped 0 bases and J dropped 3 bases, with 15 bases sitting between them. Germline V CDR1 and CDR2: DFQATT, SNEGSKA (reference sequence). The CDR3 contains 15 residues. Here the CDR3 reads CSARDRDGFLYEQYF. The DNA of the CDR3 is TGCAGTGCTAGAGATCGGGACGGATTCCTCTACGAGCAGTACTTC.

The chain is built from TRBV4-1 and TRBJ1-1; no reliable D call. The V end lost 8 bases, the J end lost 0 bases, and 22 bases lay between the germline ends. In germline, CDR1 is MGHRA, CDR2 YSYEKL. CDR3 size: 17 residues. CDR3 residues: CASRTTEILQMNTEAFF. The CDR3 DNA follows: TGCGCCAGCCGCACTACGGAGATTCTTCAGATGAACACTGAAGCTTTCTTT.

This clonotype was detected only a few times. The gene calls are TRBV6-1 and TRBJ2-7; the D is unclear. The germline CDR1 and CDR2 sequences are MNHNS and SASEGT. This CDR3 region has 14 residues. Trimming took 5 bases from V and 3 from J, leaving 14 bases between them. The CDR3 region has the DNA TGTGCCAGCAGTACAAACCCCGACAACTACGAGCAGTACTTC. Translating gives CASSTNPDNYEQYF.